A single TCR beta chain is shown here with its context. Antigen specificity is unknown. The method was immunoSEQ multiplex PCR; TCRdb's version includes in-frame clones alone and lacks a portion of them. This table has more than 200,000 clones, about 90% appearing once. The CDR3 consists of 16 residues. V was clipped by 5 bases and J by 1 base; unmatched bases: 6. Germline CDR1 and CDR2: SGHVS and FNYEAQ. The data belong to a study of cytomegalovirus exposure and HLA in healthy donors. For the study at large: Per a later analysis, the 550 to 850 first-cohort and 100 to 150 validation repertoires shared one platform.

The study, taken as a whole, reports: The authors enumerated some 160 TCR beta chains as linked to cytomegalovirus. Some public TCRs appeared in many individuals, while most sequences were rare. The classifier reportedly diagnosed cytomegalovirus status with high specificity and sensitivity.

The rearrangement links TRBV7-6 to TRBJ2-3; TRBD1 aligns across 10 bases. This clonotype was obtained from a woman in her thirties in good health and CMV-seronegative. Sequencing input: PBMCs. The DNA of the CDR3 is TGTGCCAGCAGCCCCCGGACAGGGGGAGGCACAGATACGCAGTATTTT. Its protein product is CASSPRTGGGTDTQYF.